This TCR beta chain stems from a study of cytomegalovirus exposure and HLA in healthy donors. Broader study findings: About 180 TCR beta chains were listed as cytomegalovirus-associated. Judged likely to be a sequencing artifact was a cluster of highly shared sequence variants.

The PCR ran on 60 Vbeta and 13 Jbeta primers. Assay: immunoSEQ multiplex PCR; the TCRdb copy retains only in-frame clones and omits some. The data contain 83,000 or so clones, 70% to 80% of them singletons. V dropped 4 bases and J dropped 0 bases, with 16 bases sitting between them. Germline V lookup: CDR1 SGHTA, CDR2 FQGNSA. The CDR3 runs 17 residues. About this clone: Its target is unknown.

V and J are TRBV7-2 and TRBJ1-5; D possibly corresponds to TRBD1 (6 bases). The sequence was collected from a middle-aged woman in good health and CMV-seropositive. The sequenced sample was PBMCs. The CDR3 nucleotides read TGTGCCAGCAGCTCCATTGGGGGGGCATATAGCAATCAGCCCCAGCATTTT. Protein product: CASSSIGGAYSNQPQHF.